The rows below give T cell receptor beta chains drawn from one sample of a study of blood T cell repertoires in COVID-19. The protocol was immunoSEQ multiplex PCR, while the TCRdb copy is restricted to in-frame clones and leaves out a portion. Among 140,000 or so clones, over 80% were seen once, and the ten largest hold roughly 37%. The sample taken for sequencing was peripheral blood. The receptors shown here come from a man over 45 who had recovered from COVID-19. CDR3s include the opening cysteine and the closing phenylalanine or tryptophan. Clone size appears in some rows only: once, few, many, or a class for an expanded clone.

>TRBV5-6|-|TRBJ1-2
CASRGVNYGYTF
>TRBV6-5|-|TRBJ1-4
CASSRATNEKLFF
>TRBV7-2|-|TRBJ2-7
CASSSLDWPYEQYF
>TRBV6-1|-|TRBJ2-5
CASSDPGGGGKETQYF
>TRBV3-1/TRBV3-2|once|TRBJ1-1
CASSRGQNTEAFF
>TRBV6-5|-|TRBJ2-1
CASRGTRGLNEQFF
>TRBV9|-|TRBJ1-2
CASRTGGSYGYTF
>TRBV5-5|few|TRBJ1-5
CASSLERQGSQPQHF
>TRBV10-3|once|TRBJ1-1
CAISGDRGGHGEFRAFF
>TRBV7-9|-|TRBJ2-7
CASSARTLNEQYF
>TRBV10-3|-|TRBJ2-7
CAISLAGGSSYEQYF
>TRBV11-2|-|TRBJ2-1
CASSLERLAYEQFF
>TRBV9|-|TRBJ2-4
CASSGLVEGNIQYF
>TRBV5-1|-|TRBJ1-2
CASSQSWDREYGYTF
>TRBV9|-|TRBJ1-1
CASSARDRGYTEAFF
>TRBV6-5|-|TRBJ2-3
CASSRGKGTDTQYF
>TRBV3-1/TRBV3-2|-|TRBJ2-5
CASSQDLAGGPYAETQYF
>TRBV5-1|few|TRBJ2-1
CASSPTGSDEQFF
>TRBV7-9|once|TRBJ1-1
CASSPHRAEAFF
>TRBV5-8|-|TRBJ1-1
CASSLGVSESAEAFF
>TRBV5-5|-|TRBJ1-6
CASSLGTGSSSPLHF
>TRBV6-2/TRBV6-3|once|TRBJ1-2
CASSYSAAGGRYGYTF
>TRBV16|-|TRBJ1-1
CASSQSHEGGTEAFF